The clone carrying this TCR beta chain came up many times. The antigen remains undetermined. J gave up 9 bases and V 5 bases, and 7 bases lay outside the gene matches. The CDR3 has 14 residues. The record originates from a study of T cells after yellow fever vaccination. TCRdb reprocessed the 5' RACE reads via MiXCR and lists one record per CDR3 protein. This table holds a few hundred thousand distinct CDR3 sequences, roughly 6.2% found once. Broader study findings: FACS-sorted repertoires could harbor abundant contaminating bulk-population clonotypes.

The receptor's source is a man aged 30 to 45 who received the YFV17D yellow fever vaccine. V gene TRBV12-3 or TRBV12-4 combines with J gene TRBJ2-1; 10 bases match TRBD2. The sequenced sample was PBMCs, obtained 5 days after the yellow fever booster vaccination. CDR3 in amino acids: CASSLRTSGGEQFF. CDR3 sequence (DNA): TGTGCCAGCAGTCTAAGGACTAGCGGCGGTGAGCAGTTCTTC.